Presented here are 16 T cell receptor beta chains from one specimen sequenced in a study of a mutant IDH1 vaccine in newly diagnosed glioma. These receptors' targets are unknown. The assay was immunoSEQ multiplex PCR, and TCRdb's table has in-frame clones only and misses some. The data show around 51,000 clones, roughly 78% seen once. Time point meaning: week 5, during vaccination. In every dose of vaccine, 300 ug of mutant IDH1 20-mer peptide was given alongside topical imiquimod. The sample consisted of PBMCs, taken from a glioma patient whose treatment included an IDH1 peptide vaccine. These receptors all come from a woman aged 40 to 49 with glioma.

The chain couples TRBV5-4 to TRBJ2-3, with 7 bases identical to TRBD1. CDR1 is SGHNT, CDR2 YYREEE, per germline (reference sequence). With V trimmed by 4 bases and J by 3 bases, 8 bases remained unmatched. The CDR3 spans 15 residues. The CDR3 nucleotides are TGTGCCAGCAGCCTGGATGAGGGGGCAACAGATACGCAGTATTTT. Protein sequence: CASSLDEGATDTQYF.

The V gene is TRBV4-1, the J gene TRBJ2-5; D remains ambiguous. Germline values: CDR1 MGHRA, CDR2 YSYEKL. CDR3 size: 15 residues. Between the trimmed V and J ends, which lost 0 bases and 2 bases, there was a span of 10 bases. Here the CDR3 DNA reads TGCGCCAGCAGCCAAGATATAAGGTTTCAAGAGACCCAGTACTTC. Its protein product is CASSQDIRFQETQYF.

The sample holds a few counts of this clone. The chain couples TRBV16 to TRBJ1-2; the D is unclear. V was pared by 0 bases and J by 7 bases, with 6 bases between. Germline CDR1 reads KGHSY; CDR2 reads FQNENV. The CDR3 has 12 residues. The CDR3 is CASSQSRAGYTF. CDR3 bases: TGTGCCAGCAGCCAATCCCGGGCTGGCTACACCTTC.

The rearrangement links TRBV5-1 to TRBJ1-4, with D tentatively TRBD1 (5 bases). Germline V lookup: CDR1 SGHRS, CDR2 YFSETQ. The length of the CDR3 is 15 residues. The V end lost 4 bases, the J end lost 0 bases, and 10 bases lay between the germline ends. The CDR3 region is CASSRDPATNEKLFF. The CDR3 region has the DNA TGCGCCAGCAGCAGGGACCCCGCAACTAATGAAAAACTGTTTTTT. The full variable domain, completed using reference TRBV5-1 and TRBJ1-4, is KAGVTQTPRYLIKTRGQQVTLSCSPISGHRSVSWYQQTPGQGLQFLFEYFSETQRNKGNFPGRFSGRQFSNSRSEMNVSTLELGDSALYLCASSRDPATNEKLFFGSGTQLSVL.

The chain combines TRBV18 with TRBJ2-2, with 8 bases lining up with TRBD1. Germline assignment: CDR1 KGHSH and CDR2 LQKENI. The CDR3 is 16 amino acids. V dropped 1 base and J dropped 7; count of bases not matched to a gene: 8. The chain's CDR3 is CASSPQRQGAGGELFF. The CDR3 DNA sequence: TGTGCCAGCTCACCACAGCGCCAGGGGGCAGGCGGGGAGCTGTTTTTT.

The V call is TRBV7-9, the J call TRBJ2-7; 8 nucleotides match TRBD1. This CDR3 has 15 residues. CDR1 SEHNR and CDR2 FQNEAQ come from the germline V gene (reference sequence). V lost 4 bases, J lost 3 bases, and 8 bases stayed unmatched. The DNA of the CDR3 is TGTGCCAGCAGCTCCCCGACAGGGGTGGACTACGAGCAGTACTTC. Its protein is CASSSPTGVDYEQYF.

V usage is TRBV5-3 and J usage is TRBJ1-1, with TRBD1 as a possible D gene (6 bases). TRBV5-3 falls under the ORF class, with uncertain function. This CDR3 has 15 amino acids. Trimming stripped 7 bases from V and 5 bases from J, with 21 bases between. The CDR3 loop is CARFLKGGGRTEAFF. Here the CDR3 DNA reads TGTGCCAGATTTTTAAAGGGGGGGGGACGTACTGAAGCTTTCTTT.

The rearrangement uses TRBV6-5 and TRBJ1-2; a weak D match, TRBD1 (6 bases). Germline V gives CDR1 MNHEY, CDR2 SVGAGI. Trimming shortened V by 0 bases and J by 3 bases, and 11 bases separated the two germline ends. The CDR3 contains 15 residues. The CDR3 loop reads CASSYSKGGHYGYTF. CDR3 nucleotide sequence: TGTGCCAGCAGTTACTCTAAGGGGGGCCACTATGGCTACACCTTC.

This chain uses TRBV5-6 with TRBJ1-4; the match to TRBD1 covers 11 bases. Per the germline V gene, CDR1 is SGHDT and CDR2 is YYEEEE. V lost 4 bases to trimming and J lost 7 bases; unmatched junction nucleotides: 6. The CDR3 extends over 15 amino acids. CDR3 nucleotide sequence: TGTGCCAGCAGCCCCGGACAGGGGGCGGTTGAAAAACTGTTTTTT. It yields the protein CASSPGQGAVEKLFF.

The V gene is TRBV6-5, the J gene TRBJ2-7; 7 bases are shared with TRBD2. The CDR3 is 14 residues long. The trim removed 6 bases at V and 4 bases at J, leaving 9 bases unmatched. Looked up from germline, CDR1 is MNHEY and CDR2 is SVGAGI. The CDR3 region is CASSPSGGWYEQYF. The CDR3 coding sequence is TGTGCCAGCAGCCCCTCCGGGGGGTGGTACGAGCAGTACTTC.

V usage is TRBV6-5 and J usage is TRBJ1-2; D is unclear. CDR1 MNHEY and CDR2 SVGAGI come from the germline V gene. The CDR3 contains 12 residues. Trimming stripped 5 bases from V and 8 bases from J, with 12 bases between. CDR3 amino acids: CASSPGPRGYTF. For the CDR3, the DNA is TGTGCCAGCAGTCCTGGACCGCGGGGCTACACCTTC.

This clone was found once. The rearrangement uses TRBV10-3 and TRBJ2-1; D might be TRBD1 (5 bases). The ends were cut back, 10 bases at V and 7 bases at J, with 8 bases in the middle. This CDR3 spans 10 amino acids. CDR1 ENHRY and CDR2 SYGVKD come from the germline V gene. The CDR3 bases are TGTGCCACCGCAGGGAATGAGCAGTTCTTC. Translating it yields CATAGNEQFF.

This clone has only a few counts. The chain joins TRBV5-1 to TRBJ1-3, with D perhaps matching TRBD1 (5 bases). The ends were cut back, 4 bases at V and 2 bases at J, with 16 bases in the middle. This CDR3 region has 16 residues. Germline V gene data show CDR1 as SGHRS and CDR2 as YFSETQ. CDR3 sequence: CASSVPQGPPGNTIYF. CDR3 DNA sequence: TGCGCCAGCAGCGTTCCTCAGGGTCCCCCTGGAAACACCATATATTTT.

The gene calls are TRBV27 and TRBJ2-2, with TRBD1 identical over 11 bases. The germline V gene has CDR1 MNHEY and CDR2 SMNVEV (reference sequence). The CDR3 consists of 15 residues. V was clipped by 6 bases and J by 5 bases; unmatched bases: 5. In DNA form, the CDR3 reads TGTGCCAGCAGAAACGGACAGGGGGCTACCGGGGAGCTGTTTTTT. Translation gives CASRNGQGATGELFF.

V and J are TRBV7-9 and TRBJ2-5; TRBD2 aligns across 7 bases. The CDR3 is made up of 13 amino acids. CDR1 is SEHNR and CDR2 is FQNEAQ in the germline V gene (reference sequence). With V trimmed by 5 bases and J by 4 bases, 4 bases remained unmatched. The CDR3 DNA sequence: TGTGCCAGCAGCATATGGGGGGGAGAGACCCAGTACTTC. Residues: CASSIWGGETQYF.

This clone was seen a handful of times. The V and J genes are TRBV9 and TRBJ2-7, with 9 bases aligning to TRBD2. Unmatched junction bases numbered 6, after V lost 0 bases and J lost 2 bases. This CDR3 is built from 16 residues. Germline assignment: CDR1 SGDLS and CDR2 YYNGEE. The CDR3 DNA reads TGTGCCAGCAGCGTAGGAGGCGGGGGGGCGCCCTACGAGCAGTACTTC. Protein product: CASSVGGGGAPYEQYF.